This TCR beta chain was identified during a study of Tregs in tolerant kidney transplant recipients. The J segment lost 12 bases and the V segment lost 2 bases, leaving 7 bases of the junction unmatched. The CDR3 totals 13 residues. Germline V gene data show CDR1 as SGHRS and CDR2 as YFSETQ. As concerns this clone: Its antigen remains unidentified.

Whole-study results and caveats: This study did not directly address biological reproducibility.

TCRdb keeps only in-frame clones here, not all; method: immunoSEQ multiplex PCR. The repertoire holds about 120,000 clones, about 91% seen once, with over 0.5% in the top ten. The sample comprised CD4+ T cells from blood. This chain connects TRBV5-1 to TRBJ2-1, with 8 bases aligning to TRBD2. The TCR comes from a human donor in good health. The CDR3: CASSLSGRAGQFF. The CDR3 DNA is TGCGCCAGCAGCTTATCCGGGAGGGCCGGGCAGTTCTTC.